Sequencing of this TCR beta chain was carried out in a study of CD8+CD57+ T cells in acquired aplastic anemia. Study-level information: The study obtained an average of 3.2 ug of DNA from sorted CD4+ and CD8+ cells. Points from the study as a whole: Researchers report that about 29 CD8+ CDR3 sequences appeared in both patients and controls. Patients did not significantly differ from controls in CD8+ Simpson's diversity.

This clonotype was recorded at least ten times. No antigen is known for it. J gave up 0 bases and V 2 bases, and 7 bases lay outside the gene matches. CDR3 length: 17 amino acids. The germline V gene encodes CDR1 SGHAT and CDR2 FQNNGV. Patients chosen for sequencing had CD8+CD57+ cells that had expanded, as shown by flow cytometry. Patients uniformly had severe acquired aplastic anemia. TCR beta VDJ combinations and CDR3 sequences were profiled from genomic DNA. TCRdb reprocessed the reads via MiXCR and lists one record per CDR3 protein. The sample gives 150,000 to 180,000 distinct CDR3 sequences, approximately 52% of which show up once; approximately 12% is in the top ten.

The receptor's source is a human donor with aplastic anemia. The chain uses TRBV11-2 and TRBJ2-3; TRBD1 matches 8 bases. The sequencing input was sorted CD4+, CD8+, or CD8+CD57+ T cells (not recorded which) from PBMCs. The CDR3 protein is CASSLPPTGDSTDTQYF. The CDR3 DNA reads as TGTGCCAGCAGCTTACCCCCGACAGGGGACAGCACAGATACGCAGTATTTT. Supplemented by reference TRBV11-2 and TRBJ2-3, the full variable domain reads EAGVAQSPRYKIIEKRQSVAFWCNPISGHATLYWYQQILGQGPKLLIQFQNNGVVDDSQLPKDRFSAERLKGVDSTLKIQPAKLEDSAVYLCASSLPPTGDSTDTQYFGPGTRLTVL.